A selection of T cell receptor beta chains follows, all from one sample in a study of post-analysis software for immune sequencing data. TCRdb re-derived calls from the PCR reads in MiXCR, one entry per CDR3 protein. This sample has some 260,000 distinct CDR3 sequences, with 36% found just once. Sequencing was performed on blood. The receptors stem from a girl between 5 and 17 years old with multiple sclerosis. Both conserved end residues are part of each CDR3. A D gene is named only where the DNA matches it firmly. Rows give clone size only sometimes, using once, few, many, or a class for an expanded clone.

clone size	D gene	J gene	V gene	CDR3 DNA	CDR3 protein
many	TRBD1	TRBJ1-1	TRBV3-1	TGTGCCAGCAGCCGGACACAGGGGACTGAAGCTTTCTTT	CASSRTQGTEAFF
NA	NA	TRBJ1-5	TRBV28	TGTGCCAGCAGCAGCAACTTGGGGTCGCGGCAGCCCCAGCATTTT	CASSSNLGSRQPQHF
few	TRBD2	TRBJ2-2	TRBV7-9	TGTGCCAGCCGCGCCGGGAGGGTCGGGGAGCTGTTTTTT	CASRAGRVGELFF
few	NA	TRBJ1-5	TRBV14	TGTGCCAGCAGCCAAGGAGGTTCCCAGCCCCAGCATTTT	CASSQGGSQPQHF
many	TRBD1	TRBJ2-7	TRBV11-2	TGTGCCAGCAGCCACCGGGACAGGGCGGACGAGCAGTACTTC	CASSHRDRADEQYF
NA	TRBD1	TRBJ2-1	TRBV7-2	TGTGCCAGCAGCTTAGGAATCGAGGGGGCGAGGGAGCAGTTCTTC	CASSLGIEGAREQFF
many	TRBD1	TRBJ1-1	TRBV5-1	TGCGCCAGCAGCTTCCAGGGGGCAGGAACTGAAGCTTTCTTT	CASSFQGAGTEAFF
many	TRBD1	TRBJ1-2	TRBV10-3	TGTGCCATCAGTGCAATTGGACAGGGACCTCTTAACTATGGCTACACCTTC	CAISAIGQGPLNYGYTF
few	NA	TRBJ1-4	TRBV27	TGTGCCAGCAGTTCCAGAGGGCAGGGTAATGAAAAACTGTTTTTT	CASSSRGQGNEKLFF
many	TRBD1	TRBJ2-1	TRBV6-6	TGTGCCAGCAGTTACTCGACAGGGGATGTAGGTGAGCAGTTCTTC	CASSYSTGDVGEQFF
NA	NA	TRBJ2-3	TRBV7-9	TGTGCCAGCAGCCCCATGGGGGATACGCAGTATTTT	CASSPMGDTQYF
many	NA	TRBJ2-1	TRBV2	TGTGCCAGCAGGGGACTGTTAACCTACAATGAGCAGTTCTTC	CASRGLLTYNEQFF
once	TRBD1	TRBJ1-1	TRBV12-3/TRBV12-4	TGTGCCAGCAGTTACAGGGGGCCGGACACTGAAGCTTTCTTT	CASSYRGPDTEAFF
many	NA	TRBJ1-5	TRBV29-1	TGCAGCGCCCTGGCGGCAGGGACTAGCAATCAGCCCCAGCATTTT	CSALAAGTSNQPQHF
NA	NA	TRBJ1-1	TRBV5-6	TGTGCCAACAGCTTGGATGGGGCTGGGGGGTATCTTACTGAAGCTTTCTTT	CANSLDGAGGYLTEAFF
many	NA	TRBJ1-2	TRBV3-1	TGTGCCAGCAGCCAAAGGGCTTATGGCTACACCTTC	CASSQRAYGYTF
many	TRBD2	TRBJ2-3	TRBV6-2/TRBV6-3	TGTGCCAGCAGTTACGAGTCGGGAGGGCCAGGTATGGCAGATACGCAGTATTTT	CASSYESGGPGMADTQYF
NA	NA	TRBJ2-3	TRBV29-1	TGCAGCGTCTGTGGGACATCCCTCACAGATACGCAGTATTTT	CSVCGTSLTDTQYF
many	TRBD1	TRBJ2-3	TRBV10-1	TGCGCCAGCAGTGAGTCGACAGGGGGGATCACAGATACGCAGTATTTT	CASSESTGGITDTQYF
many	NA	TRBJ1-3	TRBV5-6	TGTGCCAGCAGCACTTGGGACACCATATATTTT	CASSTWDTIYF
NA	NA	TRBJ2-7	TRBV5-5	TGTGCCAGCAGTGACCGGGACGGACGCTACGAGCAGTACTTC	CASSDRDGRYEQYF
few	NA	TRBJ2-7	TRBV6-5	TGTGCCAGCAGTTACCCTCCAGAGGGGCAGGGGGAGCAGTACTTC	CASSYPPEGQGEQYF
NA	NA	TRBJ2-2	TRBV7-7	TGTGCCAGCAGCTTAGCGTTGACAGGCGGGAACACCGGGGAGCTGTTTTTT	CASSLALTGGNTGELFF
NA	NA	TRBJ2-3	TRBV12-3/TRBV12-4	TGTGCCAGCAGTTTAAGGGCAAATACGCAGTATTTT	CASSLRANTQYF